A selection of T cell receptor beta chains follows, all from one sample in a study of control samples from healthy donors and cancer patients. TCRdb's copy holds only in-frame clones and misses some; the assay was immunoSEQ multiplex PCR. Of some 140,000 clones in the sample, 90% to 95% are singletons; the top ten hold 4.5% to 6%. The material sequenced was blood. Receptor source: a man aged 40-50 years in good health. Each CDR3 is given with its conserved first and last residue. A D gene is named only where the DNA matches it firmly. Expanded clones get a size class; other rows say once, few or many, or leave the size out.

TRBV6-5	TRBJ1-2	.	TRBD1	CASSPLRDRGGGYTF	TGTGCCAGCAGTCCTCTCCGGGACAGGGGGGGTGGCTACACCTTC
TRBV24-1	TRBJ2-3	.	.	CATSDFTDTQYF	TGTGCCACCAGTGATTTCACAGATACGCAGTATTTT
TRBV29-1	TRBJ1-2	.	.	CSVMGYTF	TGCAGCGTAATGGGCTACACCTTC
TRBV19	TRBJ1-5	once	.	CASSIALGSNQPQHF	TGTGCCAGTAGTATAGCCCTGGGGAGCAATCAGCCCCAGCATTTT
TRBV7-3	TRBJ2-3	.	.	CASSGWEADTQYF	TGTGCCAGCAGCGGCTGGGAGGCAGATACGCAGTATTTT
TRBV28	TRBJ1-2	.	.	CASSLFGGPLLGYTF	TGTGCCAGCAGTTTATTTGGGGGTCCGTTGCTTGGCTACACCTTC
TRBV11-2	TRBJ1-1	.	TRBD1	CASSLVGGEAFF	TGTGCCAGCAGCTTAGTAGGGGGCGAAGCTTTCTTT
TRBV19	TRBJ1-2	.	TRBD1	CASIADREPTNYGYTF	TGTGCCAGTATCGCGGACAGGGAGCCTACCAACTATGGCTACACCTTC
TRBV9	TRBJ1-1	.	TRBD1	CASSLGQGRTEAFF	TGTGCCAGCAGCCTCGGACAGGGGAGGACTGAAGCTTTCTTT
TRBV30	TRBJ1-2	.	TRBD1	CAWQTGYGYTF	TGTGCCTGGCAGACAGGGTATGGCTACACCTTC
TRBV5-1	TRBJ1-2	.	TRBD1	CASSILNQGTDGYTF	TGCGCCAGCAGCATCTTAAATCAGGGGACAGATGGCTACACCTTC
TRBV10-3	TRBJ1-2	.	.	CVISERDDMGYTF	TGTGTCATCAGTGAACGGGACGATATGGGGTACACCTTC
TRBV2	TRBJ2-7	.	.	CASTGDGGAYEQYF	TGTGCCAGCACCGGAGACGGGGGAGCCTACGAGCAGTACTTC
TRBV7-2	TRBJ1-3	.	.	CASSSRGSGNTIYF	TGTGCCAGCAGCTCCAGGGGCTCTGGAAACACCATATATTTT
TRBV9	TRBJ2-2	.	.	CASSVGGTNTGELFF	TGTGCCAGCAGCGTAGGGGGGACCAACACCGGGGAGCTGTTTTTT
TRBV28	TRBJ1-6	.	TRBD1	CASSLTGTVNSPLHF	TGTGCCAGCAGTCTTACCGGGACAGTTAATTCACCCCTCCACTTT
TRBV20-1	TRBJ2-7	.	TRBD2	CSARPGGEQYF	TGCAGTGCTCGACCGGGGGGCGAGCAGTACTTC
TRBV6-7	TRBJ2-3	.	TRBD1	CAKRQGTDTQYF	TGTGCCAAAAGACAGGGTACAGATACGCAGTATTTT
TRBV5-1	TRBJ2-7	.	TRBD1	CASSLGLTGGEVF	TGCGCCAGCAGCTTGGGGTTGACAGGGGGCGAGGTCTTC
TRBV19	TRBJ1-6	.	TRBD1	CASSTRETGRGSPLHF	TGTGCCAGTAGTACTCGGGAGACAGGGAGAGGATCACCCCTCCACTTT
TRBV19	TRBJ2-7	.	.	CASRAARGHEQYF	TGTGCCAGTAGAGCCGCCAGGGGCCACGAGCAGTACTTC
TRBV6-2/TRBV6-3	TRBJ1-5	.	.	CASSYSGHHNQPQHF	TGTGCCAGCAGTTACTCAGGTCACCACAATCAGCCCCAGCATTTT
TRBV12-3/TRBV12-4	TRBJ2-7	.	.	CASSPRLRQQYF	TGTGCCAGCAGCCCACGACTTAGACAGCAGTACTTC
TRBV24-1	TRBJ1-3	.	TRBD1	CATSGPGQASGNTIYF	TGTGCCACCAGTGGACCGGGACAGGCTTCTGGAAACACCATATATTTT
TRBV6-5	TRBJ1-1	.	.	CASSSRRGAFF	TGTGCCAGCAGTTCCCGACGTGGGGCTTTCTTT
TRBV18	TRBJ1-1	.	TRBD1	CASLFDRVTEAFF	TGTGCCAGCTTATTCGACAGGGTGACTGAAGCTTTCTTT
TRBV21-1	TRBJ2-7	.	.	CASSSPHPETPFYEQYF	TGTGCCAGCAGCTCCCCCCATCCAGAGACTCCTTTCTACGAGCAGTACTTC
TRBV6-5	TRBJ1-2	.	.	CATLGGGYTF	TGTGCCACCCTCGGAGGCGGCTACACCTTC